The sample holds a few counts of the clone carrying this T cell receptor beta chain. Other DNA sequences in this sample translate to the same CDR3. This CDR3 spans 16 amino acids. Germline CDR1 and CDR2: SGDLS and YYNGEE. Trimming left V 1 base short and J 1 base short, with 11 bases between. As handled by the study authors: Using reference gene primer amplification, nucleated cell counts were estimated. Measured with immunoSEQ multiplex PCR; TCRdb has only the in-frame clones, and not every one. V and J calls and clone size are as listed in that table; D and trimming were resolved from the DNA. The table shows tens of thousands of clones, with roughly nine tenths occurring only once. These data come from a study of blood T cell repertoires in COVID-19. Study information: Samples representing acute and convalescent COVID-19 were sourced from the United States, Italy and Spain. T cells, B-cell-depleted T cells, or PBMCs provided the cDNA or gDNA that served as material.

The J gene is TRBJ2-2, the V gene TRBV9; D not certain. The TCR was taken from a man in his fifties or sixties with active COVID-19. Sequenced material: peripheral blood. The CDR3 DNA is TGTGCCAGCAGCGTACGTGAGCGATTGAACACCGGGGAGCTGTTTTTT. Its translation: CASSVRERLNTGELFF.